The next 5 T cell receptor beta chains were all read from a single sample in a study of cytomegalovirus exposure and HLA in healthy donors. Repertoires were generated with immunoSEQ multiplex PCR, while TCRdb's copy carries only in-frame clones and drops some. The sample records some 120,000 clones, about 88% being singletons. Sequencing was carried out using PBMCs. The receptors come from a woman aged 18-29 years in good health and CMV-seronegative.

The V and J genes are TRBV19 and TRBJ1-5; 7 bases are shared with TRBD1. The junction had 9 bases not matched to a gene; V was cut back by 4 bases and J by 0 bases. CDR3 length equals 17 residues. Germline V gene data show CDR1 as LNHDA and CDR2 as SQIVND (reference sequence). The CDR3 nucleotides are TGTGCCAGTAGTACCCGGACAGGATCTTATAGCAATCAGCCCCAGCATTTT. The encoded protein is CASSTRTGSYSNQPQHF.

CDR3 protein: CASSIALGTTGADTGELFF. The DNA for the CDR3 is TGTGCCAGTAGTATAGCCTTAGGGACGACAGGGGCGGACACCGGGGAGCTGTTTTTT. This chain uses TRBV19 with TRBJ2-2; 8 nucleotides align to TRBD1. V was pared by 1 base and J by 3 bases, with 13 bases of the junction left unmatched. The CDR3 spans 19 residues. CDR1 is LNHDA and CDR2 is SQIVND in the germline V gene (reference sequence).

This clone was counted once. This sequence joins TRBV27 and TRBJ2-1; maybe TRBD2 (5 bases). Germline V gene data show CDR1 as MNHEY and CDR2 as SMNVEV (reference sequence). This CDR3 region has 15 residues. V was shortened by 3 bases and J by 0 bases, with 9 bases between the two germline ends. This chain's CDR3 is CASSFTGSSYNEQFF. DNA of the CDR3: TGTGCCAGCAGTTTTACGGGGAGCTCCTACAATGAGCAGTTCTTC.

Here the CDR3 reads CASSYSVRGLGETQYF. As DNA, the CDR3 is TGTGCCAGCAGTTACTCGGTGAGGGGGCTTGGTGAGACCCAGTACTTC. The chain employs TRBV6-5 and TRBJ2-5, with TRBD1 matching 7 bases. The V segment lost 0 bases and the J segment 5 bases; nucleotides outside the gene matches: 9. Germline CDR1 reads MNHEY; CDR2 reads SVGAGI. CDR3 length equals 16 residues.

The chain employs TRBV7-2 and TRBJ2-5; tentative D call: TRBD1 (6 bases). In germline, CDR1 is SGHTA, CDR2 FQGNSA. Trimming removed 5 bases at V and 1 base at J, with 8 bases between. The CDR3 spans 13 residues. The CDR3 reads CASSVQGQETQYF. For the CDR3, the DNA is TGTGCCAGCAGCGTACAGGGCCAAGAGACCCAGTACTTC.